This T cell receptor (beta chain) comes out of a study of blood T cell repertoires in COVID-19. Study summary: The United States, Italy and Spain supplied acute and convalescent COVID-19 samples. PBMCs, B-cell-depleted T cells, or T cells provided the cDNA or gDNA that made up the material.

The germline V gene has CDR1 SGHRS and CDR2 YFSETQ. The CDR3 covers 16 residues. The V and J ends lost 0 bases and 2 bases, in that order; junction bases with no gene match: 6. Original processing notes: It was from reference gene primer amplification that nucleated cell counts were estimated. Produced via immunoSEQ multiplex PCR; TCRdb's table is partial and in-frame only. V and J calls and clone size are copied from that table; D and trimming were computed from the DNA. The table records hundreds of thousands of clones, 89% of them present only once. The V gene is TRBV5-1, the J gene TRBJ2-7; 9 bases map to TRBD2. Sequenced material: peripheral blood. The clonotype comes from a man aged 35 to 55 with acute or convalescent COVID-19. The CDR3 coding sequence is TGCGCCAGCAGCTTGGCACTAGCGGGTCCGGCCTACGAGCAGTACTTC. Residues: CASSLALAGPAYEQYF.